The 28 T cell receptor beta chains below come from one sample, sequenced in a study of T cell responses to AZD1222 COVID-19 vaccine (TCRdb year 2021). The library was obtained by the immunoSEQ multiplex PCR assay. In its TCRdb copy, this immuneACCESS table keeps in-frame sequences only and misses some clones. Where compared with another copy, unresolved V genes explain less than half of these, and the others have no known cause. The sample table lists some 180,000 clones, about nine tenths of them with a count of one. The ten biggest clones cover roughly 1.6% of the sample. The label giving this sample's time point can be read as: baseline before first vaccination. Here the sequenced sample was peripheral blood, taken on day 0 of AZD1222 vaccination. The receptors shown here come from an adult in good health.

The chain has TRBV7-9 and TRBJ1-1, with TRBD1 as a possible D gene (6 bases). The CDR3 totals 14 residues. Trimming stripped 1 base from V and 4 bases from J, with 10 bases between. Germline CDR1 SEHNR, CDR2 FQNEAQ (reference sequence). CDR3 sequence (DNA): TGTGCCAGCAGCTTAGTACAGGGTGGCACTGAAGCTTTCTTT. As protein: CASSLVQGGTEAFF.

The V and J genes are TRBV9 and TRBJ2-5; D possibly corresponds to TRBD2 (7 bases). Germline V gene data show CDR1 as SGDLS and CDR2 as YYNGEE. The CDR3 has 15 amino acids. The V end lost 0 bases, the J end lost 5 bases, and 14 bases lay between the germline ends. The CDR3 coding sequence is TGTGCCAGCAGCGTAGAGGGGGGGCCGAGGGAGACCCAGTACTTC. Encoded protein: CASSVEGGPRETQYF.

This clone occurred once. The genes are TRBV19 and TRBJ2-3; a weak D match, TRBD2 (6 bases). The CDR3 is 15 amino acids. Trimming removed 5 bases from V and 3 bases from J, with 15 bases in between. Looked up from germline, CDR1 is LNHDA and CDR2 is SQIVND (reference sequence). The CDR3 DNA follows: TGTGCCAGTAGTCCTCTCGGGCGGGAAACAGATACGCAGTATTTT. Amino acids: CASSPLGRETDTQYF. Using reference TRBV19 and TRBJ2-3 for the parts outside the CDR3, the full variable domain is DGGITQSPKYLFRKEGQNVTLSCEQNLNHDAMYWYRQDPGQGLRLIYYSQIVNDFQKGDIAEGYSVSREKKESFPLTVTSAQKNPTAFYLCASSPLGRETDTQYFGPGTRLTVL.

The chain combines TRBV27 with TRBJ2-7, with D unclear. V gave up 6 bases and J gave up 4 bases, with 10 bases separating them. Germline CDR1 reads MNHEY; CDR2 reads SMNVEV (reference sequence). The CDR3 spans 12 residues. Here the CDR3 reads CASRGATYEQYF. CDR3 DNA sequence: TGTGCCAGCAGGGGTGCCACTTACGAGCAGTACTTC.

The rearrangement joins TRBV7-2 to TRBJ2-1; D possibly matches TRBD1 or TRBD2 (5 bases each). CDR1 and CDR2 (germline): SGHTA, FQGNSA. This CDR3 contains 15 residues. V was clipped by 4 bases and J by 8 bases, with 18 bases between them. This chain's CDR3 is CASSSGYRRRDEQFF. CDR3 nucleotides: TGTGCCAGCAGCTCAGGGTACCGGAGGAGAGATGAGCAGTTCTTC.

This chain joins TRBV2 and TRBJ1-3; 8 nucleotides align to TRBD1. V lost 6 bases, J lost 4 bases, and 5 bases stayed unmatched. Germline V CDR1 and CDR2: SNHLY, FYNNEI. The CDR3 has 14 amino acids. DNA of the CDR3: TGTGCCAGCAGCTTGACAGGGGTAGGAAACACCATATATTTT. Encoded protein: CASSLTGVGNTIYF.

The rearrangement links TRBV19 to TRBJ2-3, with 11 bases identical to TRBD2. CDR3 size: 16 residues. V was pared by 6 bases and J by 1 base, with 6 bases of the junction left unmatched. CDR1 is LNHDA and CDR2 is SQIVND in the germline V gene (reference sequence). Written as DNA, the CDR3 is TGTGCCAGTAGACTAGCGGGAGAGTCGGGCACAGATACGCAGTATTTT. It is translated as CASRLAGESGTDTQYF. The full variable domain, with the rest looked up from reference TRBV19 and TRBJ2-3, is DGGITQSPKYLFRKEGQNVTLSCEQNLNHDAMYWYRQDPGQGLRLIYYSQIVNDFQKGDIAEGYSVSREKKESFPLTVTSAQKNPTAFYLCASRLAGESGTDTQYFGPGTRLTVL.

CDR3 sequence (DNA): TGTGCCAGTAGTATGGGGTCCGGACGATACGAGCAGTACTTC. This translates into CASSMGSGRYEQYF. This chain joins TRBV19 and TRBJ2-7; D is uncertain. From germline, CDR1 is LNHDA and CDR2 SQIVND (reference sequence). V gave up 3 bases and J gave up 4 bases, with 13 bases separating them. The length of the CDR3 is 14 residues.

This clone showed up just a few times. The chain is built from TRBV9 and TRBJ2-1, with D perhaps matching TRBD1 (6 bases). The CDR3 contains 14 residues. The V gene lost 4 bases and the J gene lost 9 bases, with 17 bases spanning the gap. Looked up from germline, CDR1 is SGDLS and CDR2 is YYNGEE. CDR3 sequence: CASSPRTDSTEQFF. The CDR3 nucleotides read TGTGCCAGCAGCCCGCGGACGGACAGCACTGAGCAGTTCTTC. Combining the CDR3 with reference TRBV9 and TRBJ2-1 gives the whole variable domain DSGVTQTPKHLITATGQRVTLRCSPRSGDLSVYWYQQSLDQGLQFLIQYYNGEERAKGNILERFSAQQFPDLHSELNLSSLELGDSALYFCASSPRTDSTEQFFGPGTRLTVL.

The chain uses TRBV4-1 and TRBJ2-6; no definite D call. The CDR3 consists of 19 residues. CDR1 and CDR2 from the germline V gene are MGHRA and YSYEKL. V was cut by 0 bases and J by 4 bases, with 19 bases left in between. The CDR3 sequence is CASSQDRSARRLGANVLTF. Here the CDR3 DNA reads TGCGCCAGCAGCCAAGATCGGTCCGCGCGGCGGCTCGGGGCCAACGTCCTGACTTTC.

The chain recombines TRBV30 with TRBJ2-1; D unresolved. CDR1 is GTSNPN and CDR2 is SVGIG in the germline V gene (reference sequence). This CDR3 contains 13 residues. V lost 1 base and J lost 3, with 7 bases in between. The CDR3, as DNA: TGTGCCTGGAGTGGGCTACTCTACAATGAGCAGTTCTTC. Its protein is CAWSGLLYNEQFF.

J is TRBJ2-7 and V is TRBV10-3; 7 nucleotides line up with TRBD1. V gave up 6 bases and J gave up 5 bases; unmatched junction bases: 7. CDR3 length: 13 amino acids. Germline loops: CDR1 ENHRY, CDR2 SYGVKD. CDR3 coding DNA: TGTGCCATCAGAGACAGGGTCGGCGACGAGCAGTACTTC. It encodes CAIRDRVGDEQYF.

The chain has TRBV19 and TRBJ2-5; D may be TRBD1 (6 bases). The V end was cut by 6 bases, the J end by 4 bases, with 21 bases between. Per germline, CDR1 LNHDA and CDR2 SQIVND (reference sequence). The CDR3 loop spans 16 amino acids. CDR3: CASSLTRQGQGETQYF. CDR3 DNA: TGTGCCAGTAGCCTTACCCGCCAGGGGCAGGGAGAGACCCAGTACTTC.

The genes are TRBV24-1 and TRBJ1-5; the match to TRBD1 covers 7 bases. Germline CDR1 KGHDR, CDR2 SFDVKD. CDR3 length: 16 amino acids. V lost 3 bases and J lost 0; bases outside the gene matches: 4. DNA for the CDR3: TGTGCCACCAGTGATCCCAGACAGGGTAGCAATCAGCCCCAGCATTTT. Translation: CATSDPRQGSNQPQHF.

The V gene is TRBV2, the J gene TRBJ2-1; 10 positions agree with TRBD2. Trimming at V came to 5 bases and at J to 6 bases, leaving 4 bases not matched to a gene. The length of the CDR3 is 14 residues. Germline-derived CDR1 and CDR2 are SNHLY and FYNNEI. The CDR3 nucleotides read TGTGCCAGCAGTCCCCTAGCGGGAGTCAATGAGCAGTTCTTC. Its protein product is CASSPLAGVNEQFF. Based on the CDR3 plus reference TRBV2 and TRBJ2-1, the full variable domain is EPEVTQTPSHQVTQMGQEVILRCVPISNHLYFYWYRQILGQKVEFLVSFYNNEISEKSEIFDDQFSVERPDGSNFTLKIRSTKLEDSAMYFCASSPLAGVNEQFFGPGTRLTVL.

The chain employs TRBV27 and TRBJ2-7; D is perhaps TRBD1 (6 bases). The CDR3 sequence is 14 residues long. Per germline, CDR1 MNHEY and CDR2 SMNVEV (reference sequence). V lost 5 bases to trimming and J lost 6 bases, with 17 bases between them. The CDR3 DNA sequence: TGTGCCAGCAGTGCTACACCCTTAGGGGGCGAGCAGTACTTC. It yields the protein CASSATPLGGEQYF.

The chain combines TRBV27 with TRBJ2-7, with TRBD1 matching 8 bases. After removal of 5 bases from V and 1 base from J, the junction contained 7 bases not matched to a gene. Germline V lookup: CDR1 MNHEY, CDR2 SMNVEV (reference sequence). The CDR3 totals 15 residues. The CDR3 nucleotides read TGTGCCAGCAGTATACAGACAGGGGAGTCCTACGAGCAGTACTTC. Its protein is CASSIQTGESYEQYF.

CDR3 DNA sequence: TGTGCCAGCAGTGGAGGACAGGGCGGCTACACCTTC. Amino acid sequence: CASSGGQGGYTF. The rearrangement joins TRBV6-6 to TRBJ1-2; TRBD1 aligns across 8 bases. Germline CDR1 is MNHNY and CDR2 is SVGAGI (reference sequence). Trimming at V came to 5 bases and at J to 8 bases, leaving 4 bases not matched to a gene. CDR3 size: 12 residues.

This chain uses TRBV19 with TRBJ1-1; no definite D call. Trimming took off 3 bases at V and 1 base at J, with 9 bases between the two ends. The CDR3 contains 14 residues. Per germline, CDR1 LNHDA and CDR2 SQIVND (reference sequence). CDR3 protein: CASSMWSGNTEAFF. CDR3 coding DNA: TGTGCCAGTAGTATGTGGTCAGGGAACACTGAAGCTTTCTTT. The whole variable domain, filled in from reference TRBV19 and TRBJ1-1, reads DGGITQSPKYLFRKEGQNVTLSCEQNLNHDAMYWYRQDPGQGLRLIYYSQIVNDFQKGDIAEGYSVSREKKESFPLTVTSAQKNPTAFYLCASSMWSGNTEAFFGQGTRLTVV.

V gene TRBV12-3 or TRBV12-4 combines with J gene TRBJ1-2; D gene unclear. The CDR3 has 12 amino acids. V gave up 2 bases and J gave up 9 bases, with 10 bases separating them. DNA of the CDR3: TGTGCCAGCAGTTTAAATACAGTTAGCTACACCTTC. The encoded protein is CASSLNTVSYTF.

V and J are TRBV4-3 and TRBJ2-5; D possibly corresponds to TRBD2 (7 bases). The CDR3 covers 16 residues. The V and J ends lost 2 bases and 4 bases respectively, with 17 bases between them. CDR1 LGHNA and CDR2 YSLEER come from the germline V gene. For the CDR3, the DNA is TGCGCCAGCAGCCAAAGGCCCGGGGGGCCGGCAGAGACCCAGTACTTC. Its protein product is CASSQRPGGPAETQYF.

The V call is TRBV11-2, the J call TRBJ1-3; D possibly corresponds to TRBD1 (6 bases). This CDR3 is built from 15 residues. The V end lost 5 bases, the J end lost 4 bases, and 15 bases lay between the germline ends. Germline V gives CDR1 SGHAT, CDR2 FQNNGV. The CDR3 nucleotides read TGTGCCAGCAGCCCCCTGGGGGCATACGGAAACACCATATATTTT. It translates to CASSPLGAYGNTIYF.

Points on this clone: Its ends do not fully match the called genes, so a read error is possible. V gene TRBV6-5 combines with J gene TRBJ2-5; TRBD2 is a possible D gene (6 bases). The CDR3 extends over 16 amino acids. Germline CDR1 and CDR2: MNHEY and SVGAGI. DNA of the CDR3: TGTGCCAGCTGTTACGGGAAATCACGGCGGGGAGAGACCCAGTACTTC. Translation: CASCYGKSRRGETQYF.

J is TRBJ2-2 and V is TRBV7-3; either TRBD1 or TRBD2 may supply D (5 bases each). The V gene lost 5 bases and the J gene lost 5 bases, with 12 bases spanning the gap. This CDR3 has 14 amino acids. Looked up from germline, CDR1 is SGHTA and CDR2 is FQGTGA. CDR3 amino acids: CASSLLGETGELFF. CDR3 coding DNA: TGTGCCAGCAGCCTTCTGGGGGAGACCGGGGAGCTGTTTTTT.

The V call is TRBV5-6, the J call TRBJ1-2; tentative D call: TRBD1 (5 bases). V was cut by 4 bases and J by 2 bases, with 6 bases left in between. From germline, CDR1 is SGHDT and CDR2 YYEEEE. CDR3 size: 12 residues. CDR3 in amino acids: CASSDRNYGYTF. CDR3 DNA: TGTGCCAGCAGCGACAGAAACTATGGCTACACCTTC.

The CDR3 nucleotides read TGTGCCAGCAGCTTAGCGTTGGAGGGAAGAGTAAGCGGCTACACCTTC. Its protein is CASSLALEGRVSGYTF. V is TRBV7-6 and J is TRBJ1-2; D not certain. Trimming stripped 0 bases from V and 8 bases from J, with 19 bases between. CDR3 length: 16 amino acids. Germline V CDR1 and CDR2: SGHVS, FNYEAQ.

This rearrangement joins TRBV7-9 to TRBJ2-6, with D uncertain. The CDR3 has 15 amino acids. V lost 1 base, J lost 2 bases, and 6 bases lay in between. CDR1 and CDR2 from the germline V gene are SEHNR and FQNEAQ (reference sequence). The CDR3 nucleotides are TGTGCCAGCAGCTTAGTCGAGGCTGGGGCCAACGTCCTGACTTTC. As protein: CASSLVEAGANVLTF.

This chain joins TRBV5-1 and TRBJ2-7, with 9 bases fitting TRBD1. CDR3 length equals 15 residues. Trimming removed 3 bases from V and 6 bases from J; junction bases left unmatched: 10. Per the germline V gene, CDR1 is SGHRS and CDR2 is YFSETQ. The CDR3 nucleotides read TGCGCCAGCAGCTCCTATGGGGACAGGGCCGCCGAGCAGTACTTC. Translated: CASSSYGDRAAEQYF.